These 6 T cell receptor beta chains share one sample of origin, sequenced in a study of T cells of healthy individuals. TCRdb recomputed calls from the 5' RACE reads with MiXCR, one row per CDR3 protein. The data show some 100,000 distinct CDR3 sequences, roughly 18% seen once. These receptors came from a human donor in good health.

The rearrangement links TRBV6-5 to TRBJ1-1; D is uncertain. This CDR3 spans 14 amino acids. Germline CDR1 MNHEY, CDR2 SVGAGI. Trimming left V 7 bases short and J 1 base short, with 13 bases between. CDR3 amino acids: CASTRAGGNTEAFF. CDR3 in DNA: TGTGCCAGCACCCGCGCAGGCGGGAACACTGAAGCTTTCTTT.

This chain links TRBV19 with TRBJ1-1; possible D gene TRBD1, 5 bases. Deletions cut 3 bases from V and 1 base from J, with 21 bases between. CDR1 and CDR2 from the germline V gene are LNHDA and SQIVND (reference sequence). The CDR3 has 18 residues. CDR3 nucleotides: TGTGCCAGTAGTATCGAGGTCCCAGGTGGGGGAAGGAACACTGAAGCTTTCTTT. This sequence encodes CASSIEVPGGGRNTEAFF. Variable domain in full (rest from reference TRBV19 and TRBJ1-1): DGGITQSPKYLFRKEGQNVTLSCEQNLNHDAMYWYRQDPGQGLRLIYYSQIVNDFQKGDIAEGYSVSREKKESFPLTVTSAQKNPTAFYLCASSIEVPGGGRNTEAFFGQGTRLTVV.

This chain links TRBV7-2 with TRBJ1-1; 8 bases line up with TRBD1. Germline V lookup: CDR1 SGHTA, CDR2 FQGNSA. The CDR3 consists of 15 residues. V was pared by 4 bases and J by 4 bases, with 8 bases of the junction left unmatched. CDR3 in DNA: TGTGCCAGCAGCTCCCCGGACAGGGCAACCACTGAAGCTTTCTTT. Protein product: CASSSPDRATTEAFF.

In its sample, this clonotype was seen a few times. The rearrangement uses TRBV6-5 and TRBJ1-1; 8 bases fit TRBD1. The CDR3 contains 15 residues. With 2 bases clipped from V and 7 bases from J, the junction kept 9 bases outside the gene matches. The V gene's germline CDR1 is MNHEY and CDR2 SVGAGI. CDR3 in amino acids: CASSYNPDRDNEAFF. The CDR3 nucleotides are TGTGCCAGCAGTTACAATCCGGACAGGGACAATGAAGCTTTCTTT.

The chain has TRBV4-3 and TRBJ2-3; TRBD2 matches 8 bases. Germline CDR1 and CDR2: LGHNA and YSLEER. J lost 4 bases, V lost 2 bases, and 5 bases had no gene match. This CDR3 is built from 15 residues. DNA of the CDR3: TGCGCCAGCAGCCAAAGCGGGAGTGTGGCAGATACGCAGTATTTT. This translates into CASSQSGSVADTQYF.

This clonotype was seen at least ten times. The chain joins TRBV28 to TRBJ2-7; D unclear. Per germline, CDR1 MDHEN and CDR2 SYDVKM. The CDR3 is 17 residues long. V lost 6 bases, J lost 0 bases, and 21 bases lay in between. CDR3 DNA: TGTGCCAGCAGACCCCTCGCAGTTCGTATGAGCTCCTACGAGCAGTACTTC. Protein product: CASRPLAVRMSSYEQYF. The variable domain in full, completed from reference TRBV28 and TRBJ2-7, reads DVKVTQSSRYLVKRTGEKVFLECVQDMDHENMFWYRQDPGLGLRLIYFSYDVKMKEKGDIPEGYSVSREKKERFSLILESASTNQTSMYLCASRPLAVRMSSYEQYFGPGTRLTVT.